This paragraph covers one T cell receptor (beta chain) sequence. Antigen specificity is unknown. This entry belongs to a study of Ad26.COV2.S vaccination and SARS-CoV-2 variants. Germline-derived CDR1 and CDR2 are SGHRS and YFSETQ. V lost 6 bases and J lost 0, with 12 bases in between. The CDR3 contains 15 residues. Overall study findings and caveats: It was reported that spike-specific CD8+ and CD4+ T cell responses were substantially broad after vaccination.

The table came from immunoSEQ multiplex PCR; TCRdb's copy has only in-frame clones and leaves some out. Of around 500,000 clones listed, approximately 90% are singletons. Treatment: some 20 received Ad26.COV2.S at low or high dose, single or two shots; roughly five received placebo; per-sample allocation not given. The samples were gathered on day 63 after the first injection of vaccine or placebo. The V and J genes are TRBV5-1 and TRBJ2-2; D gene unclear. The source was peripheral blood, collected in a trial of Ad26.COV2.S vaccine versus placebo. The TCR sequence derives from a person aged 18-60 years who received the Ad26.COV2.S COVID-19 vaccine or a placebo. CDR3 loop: CASTFGPPNTGELFF. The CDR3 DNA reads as TGCGCCAGCACTTTCGGGCCTCCGAACACCGGGGAGCTGTTTTTT.